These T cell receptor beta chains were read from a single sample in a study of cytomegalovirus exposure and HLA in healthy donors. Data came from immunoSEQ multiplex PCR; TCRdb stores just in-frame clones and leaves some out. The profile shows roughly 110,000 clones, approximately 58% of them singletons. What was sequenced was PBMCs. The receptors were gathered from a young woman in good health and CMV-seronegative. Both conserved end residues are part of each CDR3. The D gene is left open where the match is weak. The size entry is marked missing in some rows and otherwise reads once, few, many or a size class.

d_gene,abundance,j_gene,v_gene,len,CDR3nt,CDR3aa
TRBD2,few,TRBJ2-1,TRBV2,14,TGTGCCAGCAGTGGTAGCGGGAGGTACAATGAGCAGTTCTTC,CASSGSGRYNEQFF
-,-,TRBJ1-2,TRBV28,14,TGTGCCAGCAGTTTATCGGGGGGGGCGCGTGGCTACACCTTC,CASSLSGGARGYTF
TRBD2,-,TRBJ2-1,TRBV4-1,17,TGCGCCAGCAGTCCGGGACTAGCGGGAGATAGGAGGAATGAGCAGTTCTTC,CASSPGLAGDRRNEQFF
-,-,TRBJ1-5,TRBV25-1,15,TGTGCCAGCGGATCCGGAGACCGAGACAATCAGCCCCAGCATTTT,CASGSGDRDNQPQHF
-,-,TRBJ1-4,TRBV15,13,TGTGCCACCAGCAGAGTAACAGATGAAAAACTGTTTTTT,CATSRVTDEKLFF
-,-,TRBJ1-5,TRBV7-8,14,TGTGCCAGCAGCAGGAGGACAGATAATCAGCCCCAGCATTTT,CASSRRTDNQPQHF
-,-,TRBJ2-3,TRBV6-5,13,TGTGCCAGCAGTTACTCCCAGGCGTATACGCAGTATTTT,CASSYSQAYTQYF
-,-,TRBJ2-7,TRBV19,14,TGTGCCAGTAACGCCGGTGACTTTCTAAGGGAGCAGTACTTC,CASNAGDFLREQYF
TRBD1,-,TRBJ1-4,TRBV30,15,TGTGCCTGGAGTGTACTGGGACAGGGACTTGAAAAACTGTTTTTT,CAWSVLGQGLEKLFF
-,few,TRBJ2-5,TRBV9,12,TGTGCCAGCAGCGTAGTCGAGGGGGCCCAGTACTTC,CASSVVEGAQYF
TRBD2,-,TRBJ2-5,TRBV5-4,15,TGTGCCAGCAGCTTGGCTAGCGGGAGTGGGGAGACCCAGTACTTC,CASSLASGSGETQYF
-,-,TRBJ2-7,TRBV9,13,TGTGCCAGCAGCGCGGGTTCCTCCTACGAGCAGTACTTC,CASSAGSSYEQYF
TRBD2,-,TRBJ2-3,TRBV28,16,TGTGCCAGCAGTTTATTCACTAGCGGGCCCACAGATACGCAGTATTTT,CASSLFTSGPTDTQYF
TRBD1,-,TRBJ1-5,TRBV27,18,TGTGCCAGCAGCTCCCAATATCCCCCAGGGGGAACTAATCAGCCCCAGCATTTT,CASSSQYPPGGTNQPQHF
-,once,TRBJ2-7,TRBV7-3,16,TGTGCCAGCAGCTCTGAATCTGGAGGGGCGCGGAACGAGCAGTACTTC,CASSSESGGARNEQYF
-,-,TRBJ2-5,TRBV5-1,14,TGCGCCAGCAGCTTGGCCGGGAATCAAGAGACCCAGTACTTC,CASSLAGNQETQYF
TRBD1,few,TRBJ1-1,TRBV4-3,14,TGCGCCAGCAGCCAACAGGGGGCAGGGACTGAAGCTTTCTTT,CASSQQGAGTEAFF
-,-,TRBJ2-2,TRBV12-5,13,TGTGCTAGTGGTTTGTGGGCTACCGGGGAGCTGTTTTTT,CASGLWATGELFF
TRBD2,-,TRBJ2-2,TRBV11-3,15,TGTGCCAGCAGCCCCGGACTAGCGGGCACCGGGGAGCTGTTTTTT,CASSPGLAGTGELFF
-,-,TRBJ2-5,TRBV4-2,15,TGTGCCAGCAGCCAAGAAGGGGGCGGGACAGAGACCCAGTACTTC,CASSQEGGGTETQYF
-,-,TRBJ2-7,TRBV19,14,TGTGCCAGTAGTATCTCTGACTTTGGCTACGAGCAGTACTTC,CASSISDFGYEQYF
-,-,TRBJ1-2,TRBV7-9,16,TGTGCCAGCAGCTTAGGACAGGCTTATACAAATAATGGCTACACCTTC,CASSLGQAYTNNGYTF
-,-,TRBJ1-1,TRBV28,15,TGTGCCAGCAGTTCCCCCCGACAGCAGAACACTGAAGCTTTCTTT,CASSSPRQQNTEAFF
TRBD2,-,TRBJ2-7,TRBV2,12,TGTGCCAGCAAGCGGGAGGGCTACGAGCAGTACTTC,CASKREGYEQYF
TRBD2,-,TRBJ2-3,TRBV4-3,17,TGCGCCAGCAGCCAATACCTAGCGGGAGAAAGATCGGATACGCAGTATTTT,CASSQYLAGERSDTQYF
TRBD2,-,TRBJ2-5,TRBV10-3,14,TGTGCCATCGCGCGGGAGAAGGCTCAAGAGACCCAGTACTTC,CAIAREKAQETQYF
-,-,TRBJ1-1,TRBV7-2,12,TGTGCCAGCAGCTTACTCGACAGGGAAGCTTTCTTT,CASSLLDREAFF